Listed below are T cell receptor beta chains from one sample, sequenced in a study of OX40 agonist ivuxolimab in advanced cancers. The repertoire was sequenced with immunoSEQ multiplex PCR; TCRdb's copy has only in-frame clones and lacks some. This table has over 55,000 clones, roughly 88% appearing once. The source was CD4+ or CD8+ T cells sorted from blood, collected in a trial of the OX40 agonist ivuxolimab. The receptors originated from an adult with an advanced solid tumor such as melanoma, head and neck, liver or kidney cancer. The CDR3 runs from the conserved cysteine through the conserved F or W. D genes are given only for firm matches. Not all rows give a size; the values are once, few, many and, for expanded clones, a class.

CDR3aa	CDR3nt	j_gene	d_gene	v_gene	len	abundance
CASSTQGTHYNEQFF	TGTGCCAGCAGCACGCAGGGGACCCACTACAATGAGCAGTTCTTC	TRBJ2-1	NA	TRBV9	15	NA
CASRPRGLGGTQYF	TGTGCCAGCAGGCCCAGAGGACTGGGCGGTACGCAGTATTTT	TRBJ2-3	NA	TRBV2	14	NA
CASSPPAGGFYEQYF	TGTGCCAGCTCACCGCCGGCAGGGGGGTTCTACGAGCAGTACTTC	TRBJ2-7	NA	TRBV18	15	NA
CASSVGGSGGFYEQYF	TGTGCCAGCAGCGTAGGAGGTAGCGGGGGGTTCTACGAGCAGTACTTC	TRBJ2-7	TRBD2	TRBV9	16	NA
CASSEAVEAFF	TGTGCCAGCAGTGAAGCGGTTGAAGCTTTCTTT	TRBJ1-1	NA	TRBV25-1	11	NA
CASSPQTGDEQFF	TGCGCCAGCAGCCCCCAAACAGGGGATGAGCAGTTCTTC	TRBJ2-1	TRBD1	TRBV5-1	13	NA
CASSQGIKSNYGYTF	TGTGCCAGCAGCCAGGGAATCAAGTCTAACTATGGCTACACCTTC	TRBJ1-2	NA	TRBV11-2	15	NA
CASSLAQTRLHF	TGTGCCAGCAGCTTAGCGCAGACCCGCCTCCACTTT	TRBJ1-6	NA	TRBV7-9	12	NA
CASSLASGGASEQYF	TGCGCCAGCAGCTTGGCCTCAGGGGGAGCGAGCGAGCAGTACTTC	TRBJ2-7	TRBD1	TRBV5-1	15	NA
CASSYSMSGLAFF	TGTGCCAGCAGTTACTCTATGTCGGGTTTAGCTTTCTTT	TRBJ1-1	NA	TRBV6-5	13	NA
CASSMGQGNQPQHF	TGTGCCAGTAGTATGGGACAGGGGAATCAGCCCCAGCATTTT	TRBJ1-5	TRBD1	TRBV19	14	NA
CASSKGPGGEGEFGGYTF	TGTGCCAGCAGCAAGGGACCGGGGGGTGAGGGCGAATTCGGTGGCTACACCTTC	TRBJ1-2	NA	TRBV21-1	18	NA
CASSPSWGLDQPQHF	TGTGCCAGCTCACCATCTTGGGGATTGGATCAGCCCCAGCATTTT	TRBJ1-5	NA	TRBV18	15	NA
CASRFSGGNSYNEQFF	TGCGCCAGCAGGTTTAGCGGGGGGAACTCCTACAATGAGCAGTTCTTC	TRBJ2-1	TRBD2	TRBV5-1	16	NA
CASSSLAGPQETQYF	TGTGCCAGCAGCTCACTAGCGGGGCCCCAAGAGACCCAGTACTTC	TRBJ2-5	TRBD2	TRBV7-9	15	NA
CASSPLGTGRAGETQYF	TGTGCCAGCAGCCCCCTAGGGACAGGGAGGGCTGGGGAGACCCAGTACTTC	TRBJ2-5	TRBD1	TRBV5-6	17	NA
CASSQGLRGGAGELFF	TGCGCCAGCAGCCAAGGTCTAAGAGGCGGGGCCGGGGAGCTGTTTTTT	TRBJ2-2	NA	TRBV4-3	16	few
CASSPRGVAIGNTIYF	TGTGCCAGCAGTCCGCGAGGGGTGGCGATTGGAAACACCATATATTTT	TRBJ1-3	NA	TRBV27	16	NA
CASSLGTALGEQYF	TGCGCCAGCAGCTTGGGGACAGCCTTGGGGGAGCAGTACTTC	TRBJ2-5	NA	TRBV5-1	14	NA
CASSGGDRATGELFF	TGCGCCAGCAGCGGGGGGGACAGAGCCACCGGGGAGCTGTTTTTT	TRBJ2-2	NA	TRBV5-1	15	NA